The present T cell receptor beta chain was sequenced within a study of patients and donors after allogeneic stem cell transplantation. TCRdb processed the RT-PCR reads anew with MiXCR; each CDR3 protein has one entry. The profile shows over 200,000 distinct CDR3 sequences, around 40% of them singletons. Germline-derived CDR1 and CDR2 are GTSNPN and SVGIG (reference sequence). The ends were cut back, 1 base at V and 6 bases at J, with 9 bases in the middle. The CDR3 runs to 12 residues. The receptor was derived from a human donor who was either an allogeneic HSCT recipient or a stem cell or donor lymphocyte infusion donor (not recorded which). It is not recorded whose cells these are; they may come from a transplant donor. Source material: blood, either unsorted or a sorted T cell fraction (not recorded which). J is TRBJ1-1 and V is TRBV30; D is unresolved. Here the CDR3 DNA reads TGTGCCTGGAGTGCTTTAAACGCTGAAGCTTTCTTT. Protein: CAWSALNAEAFF.